The 22 T cell receptor beta chains below come from one sample, sequenced in a study of T cells in Graves' hyperthyroidism and ophthalmopathy (dated by TCRdb to about 2019). The library was generated by multiplex PCR. TCRdb names Illumina HiSeq 2000 as the instrument used. TCR beta CDR3 regions were amplified from RNA transcripts. A first-round RT-PCR of the TCR CDR3 used the HTBI primer set with the Qiagen OneStep RT-PCR kit. TCRdb reprocessed the public reads (quality trimming at Q25 with fastp, clone calling with MiXCR) and kept in-frame beta chains. Each CDR3 protein gets just one entry, which takes the most common genes and DNA from the rows behind it. In this sample the table shows approximately 500,000 distinct CDR3 sequences, 35% to 55% of which occur a single time. The ten top clones hold around 7.7% of the sample. Material: peripheral blood or thyroid tissue (not recorded which). All receptors derive from a woman between 18 and 29 years old with Graves' hyperthyroidism.

The chain uses TRBV29-1 and TRBJ2-7; a possible D gene is TRBD1 (6 bases). The V gene's germline CDR1 is SQVTM and CDR2 ANQGSEA. This CDR3 comprises 13 residues. Trimming pared 7 bases from V and 2 bases from J, leaving 15 bases between. The CDR3 bases are TGCAGCGCTCGTAGGGACACCGCCTACGAGCAGTACTTC. Its protein is CSARRDTAYEQYF.

In its sample, this clonotype was seen many times. This chain connects TRBV2 to TRBJ2-1, with a weak D call TRBD1 (5 bases). V shed 1 base and J shed 4 bases, with 5 bases lying between them. The germline gives CDR1 SNHLY, CDR2 FYNNEI. This CDR3 is built from 13 residues. The CDR3 loop reads CASSEEGYNEQFF. CDR3 DNA: TGTGCCAGCAGTGAAGAGGGGTACAATGAGCAGTTCTTC. Based on the CDR3 plus reference TRBV2 and TRBJ2-1, the full variable domain is EPEVTQTPSHQVTQMGQEVILRCVPISNHLYFYWYRQILGQKVEFLVSFYNNEISEKSEIFDDQFSVERPDGSNFTLKIRSTKLEDSAMYFCASSEEGYNEQFFGPGTRLTVL.

The chain uses TRBV29-1 and TRBJ2-7; tentatively, D is TRBD1 or TRBD2 (5 bases each). CDR3 length equals 14 residues. Germline assignment: CDR1 SQVTM and CDR2 ANQGSEA. The V end was cut by 7 bases, the J end by 0 bases, with 16 bases between. The CDR3 coding sequence is TGCAGCGCGGGGTTGGGGCCGAGCTCCTACGAGCAGTACTTC. This translates into CSAGLGPSSYEQYF.

This rearrangement joins TRBV7-6 to TRBJ2-5; D might be TRBD1 or TRBD2, each matching 6 bases. The J call may be wrong; the DNA end is better matched by TRBJ2-1. The CDR3 is 15 residues long. In germline, CDR1 is SGHVS, CDR2 FNYEAQ. CDR3 nucleotides: TGTGCCAGCAGCCCATTAATCGGGGGCATAGATGAGCAGTTCTTC. Translated, it gives CASSPLIGGIDEQFF.

This clonotype was seen many times. CDR3 bases: TGTGCCAGCAGTTACTTTAACACTGAAGCTTTCTTT. It specifies CASSYFNTEAFF. This chain joins TRBV6-2 or TRBV6-3 and TRBJ1-1; no reliable D call. The CDR3 spans 12 residues. Trimming removed 1 base at V and 2 bases at J, with 2 bases between. From germline, CDR1 is MNHEY and CDR2 SVGEGT.

A note on this clonotype: This could be a read error, since a much larger clone is one nucleotide away. The chain combines TRBV11-3 with TRBJ2-2; possible D gene TRBD2, 5 bases. The CDR3 runs 14 residues. V was pared by 6 bases and J by 7 bases, with 15 bases between. Germline lookup yields CDR1 SGHNT and CDR2 YENEEA. The CDR3 region is CASSLEASSGELFF. CDR3 DNA sequence: TGTGCCAGCAGTTTGGAGGCCTCGAGCGGGGAGCTGTTTTTT.

This clonotype was recorded only once. The chain carries TRBV7-8 and TRBJ2-6; 9 bases map to TRBD1. Trimming removed 4 bases from V and 8 bases from J; junction bases left unmatched: 6. Germline CDR1 SGHVS, CDR2 FQNEAQ. The CDR3 runs to 15 residues. The CDR3 protein is CASSSAGTGTNVLTF. DNA of the CDR3: TGTGCCAGCAGCTCTGCCGGGACAGGGACCAACGTCCTGACTTTC.

In this sample, this clonotype turned up once. The V call is TRBV25-1, the J call TRBJ2-7, with 11 bases fitting TRBD2. CDR1 MGHDK and CDR2 SYGVNS come from the germline V gene. The CDR3 totals 16 residues. Losses at the gene ends were 8 bases for V and 7 bases for J; bases not matched to a gene: 16. CDR3 coding DNA: TGTGCCAGCCGGCCGGGACTAGCGGCGCCTGGGAGGGAGCAGTACTTC. It translates to CASRPGLAAPGREQYF.

Points on this clonotype: Because it lacks the conserved phenylalanine or tryptophan at the end, this CDR3 is likely a read error. The CDR3 DNA reads TGCAGTGCTAGAGATCCGGGGTATAGCAATCAGCCCCAGCATTTA. Protein: CSARDPGYSNQPQHL. The rearrangement uses TRBV20-1 and TRBJ1-5; D unclear. The germline V gene encodes CDR1 DFQATT and CDR2 SNEGSKA (reference sequence). Trimming took 0 bases from V and 0 from J, leaving 9 bases between them. The CDR3 sequence is 15 residues long.

This clonotype was seen a few times. The chain recombines TRBV20-1 with TRBJ2-7; 8 nucleotides match TRBD2. The germline gives CDR1 DFQATT, CDR2 SNEGSKA (reference sequence). The V gene end was trimmed by 3 bases and the J gene end by 0 bases; junction bases not matched to a gene: 1. The CDR3 length is 13 residues. The CDR3 is CSARGTSSYEQYF. As DNA, the CDR3 is TGCAGTGCTAGGGGGACTAGCTCCTACGAGCAGTACTTC.

This clonotype has at least ten counts. V and J are TRBV6-1 and TRBJ2-5; D remains unclear. This CDR3 is 10 amino acids long. Germline V gene lookup returns CDR1 MNHNS and CDR2 SASEGT. Trimming cost V 11 bases and J 0 bases, with 4 bases left between them. CDR3 in DNA: TGTGCCGTCCACCAAGAGACCCAGTACTTC. Its protein product is CAVHQETQYF.

This clonotype was picked up many times. This rearrangement joins TRBV4-3 to TRBJ2-7; a possible D gene is TRBD1 (5 bases). V lost 1 base, J lost 3 bases, and 10 bases lay in between. Germline V gene lookup returns CDR1 LGHNA and CDR2 YSLEER. The CDR3 contains 14 residues. The CDR3 DNA is TGCGCCAGCAGCCAAGGGGCAGGACACTACGAGCAGTACTTC. Amino acid sequence: CASSQGAGHYEQYF.

This clonotype was detected a few times. The chain recombines TRBV20-1 with TRBJ2-5; D not resolved. V was pared by 3 bases and J by 7 bases, with 3 bases between. The germline CDR1 and CDR2 sequences are DFQATT and SNEGSKA (reference sequence). This CDR3 contains 9 residues. Here the CDR3 DNA reads TGCAGTGCTAGTGGGACCCAGTACTTC. Translated: CSASGTQYF.

The chain links TRBV5-1 to TRBJ2-7; D is uncertain. Germline V gene data show CDR1 as SGHRS and CDR2 as YFSETQ. V was cut by 0 bases and J by 4 bases, with 11 bases left in between. The CDR3 is 14 amino acids. CDR3 amino acids: CASSLEYGRYEQYF. In nucleotides, the CDR3 is TGCGCCAGCAGCTTGGAGTACGGTCGGTACGAGCAGTACTTC.

This chain links TRBV20-1 with TRBJ2-7; 15 nucleotides line up with TRBD2. The CDR3 has 15 amino acids. The J segment lost 3 bases and the V segment lost 1 base, leaving 1 base of the junction unmatched. The germline CDR1 and CDR2 sequences are DFQATT and SNEGSKA (reference sequence). As DNA, the CDR3 is TGCAGTGCTAGAGGGACTAGCGGGAGGGACTACGAGCAGTACTTC. It codes for CSARGTSGRDYEQYF.

This clonotype was found many times. The rearrangement uses TRBV9 and TRBJ1-1; possible D gene TRBD1, 5 bases. The CDR3 length is 16 residues. V lost 0 bases and J 3 bases, leaving 15 bases between the germline ends. Germline CDR1 reads SGDLS; CDR2 reads YYNGEE. The CDR3 region has the DNA TGTGCCAGCAGCGTAGGATCGGGGCTGGAAGACACTGAAGCTTTCTTT. This translates into CASSVGSGLEDTEAFF.

This clonotype was seen repeatedly, ten times or more. The V gene is TRBV9, the J gene TRBJ2-7; possibly TRBD1 for D (7 bases). V gave up 0 bases and J gave up 0 bases, with 10 bases separating them. The CDR3 totals 15 residues. Germline CDR1 SGDLS, CDR2 YYNGEE. The CDR3 protein is CASSVAGGISYEQYF. For the CDR3, the DNA is TGTGCCAGCAGCGTAGCAGGGGGGATCTCCTACGAGCAGTACTTC.

In its sample, this clonotype was seen many times. The rearrangement links TRBV20-1 to TRBJ2-5; D may be TRBD2 (7 bases). Germline values: CDR1 DFQATT, CDR2 SNEGSKA (reference sequence). Trimming shortened V by 6 bases and J by 5 bases, and 22 bases separated the two germline ends. The CDR3 spans 15 residues. Written as DNA, the CDR3 is TGCAGTGCGCGCCGAGGGGGAGGGCCCTGGGAGACCCAGTACTTC. The encoded protein is CSARRGGGPWETQYF.

The chain carries TRBV7-2 and TRBJ2-7; D unclear. The ends were cut back, 4 bases at V and 4 bases at J, with 11 bases in the middle. The CDR3 covers 13 residues. Germline loops: CDR1 SGHTA, CDR2 FQGNSA. CDR3 DNA sequence: TGTGCCAGCAGCTGGCTGGGATCGTACGAGCAGTACTTC. Protein: CASSWLGSYEQYF. Full variable domain (rest looked up from reference TRBV7-2 and TRBJ2-7): GAGVSQSPSNKVTEKGKDVELRCDPISGHTALYWYRQSLGQGLEFLIYFQGNSAPDKSGLPSDRFSAERTGGSVSTLTIQRTQQEDSAVYLCASSWLGSYEQYFGPGTRLTVT.

This clonotype was seen repeatedly, ten times or more. The rearrangement uses TRBV3-1 and TRBJ2-5, with 7 positions matching TRBD2. Looked up from germline, CDR1 is LGHDT and CDR2 is YNNKEL (reference sequence). This CDR3 spans 15 amino acids. Trimming removed 8 bases from V and 0 bases from J; junction bases left unmatched: 9. The CDR3 DNA follows: TGTGCCAGCTCCCATGCTAGCGGCTACCAAGAGACCCAGTACTTC. Encoded protein: CASSHASGYQETQYF.

The chain couples TRBV29-1 to TRBJ1-2; TRBD1 matches 8 bases. The CDR3 runs 14 residues. Germline V CDR1 and CDR2: SQVTM, ANQGSEA. The J segment lost 4 bases and the V segment lost 7 bases, leaving 11 bases of the junction unmatched. For the CDR3, the DNA is TGCAGCGGAAGATTGCCGGACAGGGCCTATGGCTACACCTTC. Translated, it gives CSGRLPDRAYGYTF.

This sequence joins TRBV7-6 and TRBJ2-7; 8 positions agree with TRBD2. CDR3 size: 15 residues. Germline values: CDR1 SGHVS, CDR2 FNYEAQ. V shed 5 bases and J 2 bases; nucleotides not matched to a gene: 8. As DNA, the CDR3 is TGTGCCAGCAGCCCCGCAGCGGGAGCCCCCTACGAGCAGTACTTC. Its translation is CASSPAAGAPYEQYF.